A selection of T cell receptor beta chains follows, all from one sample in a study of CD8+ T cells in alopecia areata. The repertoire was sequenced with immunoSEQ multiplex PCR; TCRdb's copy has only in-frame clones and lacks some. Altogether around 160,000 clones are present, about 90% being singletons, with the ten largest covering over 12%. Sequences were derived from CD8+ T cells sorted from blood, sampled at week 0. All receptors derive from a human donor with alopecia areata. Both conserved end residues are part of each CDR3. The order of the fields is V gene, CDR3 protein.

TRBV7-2,CASSSSGLQNEQFF
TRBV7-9,CASRDRAAEQYF
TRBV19,CASSKLAGAVNEQFF
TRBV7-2,CASSLAYTGELFF
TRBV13,CASSLGSTLTDTQYF
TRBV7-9,CASRSSGTGGAEDYGYTF
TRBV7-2,CASSLDKYEQYF
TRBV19,CASRMTVSMDEQFF
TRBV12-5,CASGLVTSGRYNEQFF
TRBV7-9,CASSLGPTEQYF
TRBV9,CASSVRSGRAIDTQYF
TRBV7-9,CASSLASRFFSYEQYF
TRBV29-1,CSVEDNRLEQFF
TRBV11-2,CASSLRAEPGEQYF
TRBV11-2,CASSLVGQRMDF
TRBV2,CASSLGTGEYNSPLHF
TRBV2,CASKTGTSGYNEQFF
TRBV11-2,CASSRPGTNQPQHF
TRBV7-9,CASSPFGGSNTGELFF
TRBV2,CASESGEGRDTQYF
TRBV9,CASDSYTGELFF
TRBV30,CAWTPSGVVWRQYF
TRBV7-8,CASSSLANTGELFF
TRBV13,CASSLVAGANEQYF
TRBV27,CASSPGTSGSYNEQFF
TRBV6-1,CASSEPTYEQYF
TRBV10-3,CAISEKGNSEAFF
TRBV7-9,CASSPLGGPHNEQFF
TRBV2,CASSETGYNEQFF
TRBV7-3,CASSLMGSGANVLTF
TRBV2,CASLRASPNEQFF
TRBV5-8,CASSLDRGFYGYTF
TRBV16,CASSQFVWGNYEQYF
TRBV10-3,CAISESLAGSYEQYF
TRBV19,CASRDPQETQYF
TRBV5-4,CASSPQDKNIQYF
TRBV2,CASSEPTANTGELFF
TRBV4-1,CASSQDTNTNYGYTF
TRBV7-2,CASSRPRDSPNYGYTF
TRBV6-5,CASSYWPQGAGGYTF
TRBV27,CASSLYAVSGTEAFF
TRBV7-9,CASSLVAGQAGTGELFF
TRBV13,CASSLGLRDTGELFF
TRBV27,CASGGQGDYGYTF
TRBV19,CASTDRNNQPQHF